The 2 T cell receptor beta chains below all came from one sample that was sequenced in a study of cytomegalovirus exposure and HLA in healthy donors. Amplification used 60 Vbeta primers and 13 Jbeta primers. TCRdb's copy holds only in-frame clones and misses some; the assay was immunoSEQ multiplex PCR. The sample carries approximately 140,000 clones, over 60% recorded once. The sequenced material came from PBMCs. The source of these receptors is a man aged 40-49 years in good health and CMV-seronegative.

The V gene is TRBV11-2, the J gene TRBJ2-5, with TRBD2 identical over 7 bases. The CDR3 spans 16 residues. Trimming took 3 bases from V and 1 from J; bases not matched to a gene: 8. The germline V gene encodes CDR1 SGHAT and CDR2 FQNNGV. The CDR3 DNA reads TGTGCCAGCAGCTTGTGGTCTAGCGGCTTCCAAGAGACCCAGTACTTC. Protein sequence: CASSLWSSGFQETQYF.

CDR3 nucleotide sequence: TGTGCCAGCAGCTTAAGAGCGGGGGAAATCTCCTACGAGCAGTACTTC. Amino acid sequence: CASSLRAGEISYEQYF. The genes are TRBV7-2 and TRBJ2-7; 8 nucleotides line up with TRBD2. Looked up from germline, CDR1 is SGHTA and CDR2 is FQGNSA. The CDR3 is made up of 16 amino acids. After removal of 2 bases from V and 0 bases from J, the junction contained 6 bases not matched to a gene.